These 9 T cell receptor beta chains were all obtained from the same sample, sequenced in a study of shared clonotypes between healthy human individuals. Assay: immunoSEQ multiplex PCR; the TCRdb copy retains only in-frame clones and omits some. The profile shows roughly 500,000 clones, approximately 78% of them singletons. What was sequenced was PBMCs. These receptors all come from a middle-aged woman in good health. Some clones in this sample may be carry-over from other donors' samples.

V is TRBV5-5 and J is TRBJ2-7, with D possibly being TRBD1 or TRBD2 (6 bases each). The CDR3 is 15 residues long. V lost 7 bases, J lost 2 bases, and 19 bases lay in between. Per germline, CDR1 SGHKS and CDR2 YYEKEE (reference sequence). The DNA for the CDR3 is TGTGCCAGCCTCCCTGCCGAGGGGGGACCCTACGAGCAGTACTTC. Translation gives CASLPAEGGPYEQYF.

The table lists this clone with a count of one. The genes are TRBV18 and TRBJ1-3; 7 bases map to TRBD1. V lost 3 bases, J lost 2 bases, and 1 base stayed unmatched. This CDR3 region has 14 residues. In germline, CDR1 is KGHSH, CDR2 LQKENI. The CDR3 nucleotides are TGTGCCAGCTCACCGGGGACAGCTGGAAACACCATATATTTT. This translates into CASSPGTAGNTIYF.

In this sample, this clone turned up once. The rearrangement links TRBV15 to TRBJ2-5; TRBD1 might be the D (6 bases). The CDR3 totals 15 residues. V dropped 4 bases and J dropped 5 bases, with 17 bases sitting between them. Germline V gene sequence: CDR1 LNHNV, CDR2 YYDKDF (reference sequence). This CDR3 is CATSISRGSGETQYF. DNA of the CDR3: TGTGCCACCAGCATAAGCAGGGGATCCGGGGAGACCCAGTACTTC.

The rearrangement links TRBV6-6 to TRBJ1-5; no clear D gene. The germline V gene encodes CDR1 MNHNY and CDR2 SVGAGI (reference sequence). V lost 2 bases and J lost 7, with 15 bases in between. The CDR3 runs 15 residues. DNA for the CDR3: TGTGCCAGCAGTTACGGGCCTTCGACCGGGCAGCCCCAGCATTTT. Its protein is CASSYGPSTGQPQHF.

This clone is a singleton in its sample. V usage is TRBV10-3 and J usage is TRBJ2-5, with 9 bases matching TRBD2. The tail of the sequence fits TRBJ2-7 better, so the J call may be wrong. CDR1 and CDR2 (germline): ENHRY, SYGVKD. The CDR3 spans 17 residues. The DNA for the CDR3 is TGTGCCATCGGTAGCTGGGAGCGGGAGGATGCGTCCTACGAGCAGTACTTC. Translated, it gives CAIGSWEREDASYEQYF.

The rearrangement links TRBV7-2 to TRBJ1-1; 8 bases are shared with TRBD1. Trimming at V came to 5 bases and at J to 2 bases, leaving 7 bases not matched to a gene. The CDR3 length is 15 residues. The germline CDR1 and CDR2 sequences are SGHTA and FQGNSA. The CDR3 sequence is CASSARDRLNTEAFF. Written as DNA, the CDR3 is TGTGCCAGCAGCGCCAGGGACAGGCTTAACACTGAAGCTTTCTTT. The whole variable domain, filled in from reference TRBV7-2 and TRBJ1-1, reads GAGVSQSPSNKVTEKGKDVELRCDPISGHTALYWYRQSLGQGLEFLIYFQGNSAPDKSGLPSDRFSAERTGGSVSTLTIQRTQQEDSAVYLCASSARDRLNTEAFFGQGTRLTVV.

CDR3: CASSLGDRDLDTQYF. The CDR3 DNA sequence: TGTGCCAGCAGTTTAGGGGACCGGGATTTGGATACGCAGTATTTT. The chain employs TRBV28 and TRBJ2-3; the D gene could be TRBD1 or TRBD2 (5 bases each). The CDR3 length is 15 residues. Germline V lookup: CDR1 MDHEN, CDR2 SYDVKM. The ends were cut back, 2 bases at V and 6 bases at J, with 15 bases in the middle.

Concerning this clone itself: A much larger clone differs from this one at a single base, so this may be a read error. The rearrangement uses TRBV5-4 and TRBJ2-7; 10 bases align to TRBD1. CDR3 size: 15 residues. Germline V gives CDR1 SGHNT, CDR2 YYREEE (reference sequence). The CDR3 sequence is CTSSPGQGQGYEQYF. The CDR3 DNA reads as TGTACCAGCAGCCCGGGACAGGGGCAAGGGTACGAGCAGTACTTC.

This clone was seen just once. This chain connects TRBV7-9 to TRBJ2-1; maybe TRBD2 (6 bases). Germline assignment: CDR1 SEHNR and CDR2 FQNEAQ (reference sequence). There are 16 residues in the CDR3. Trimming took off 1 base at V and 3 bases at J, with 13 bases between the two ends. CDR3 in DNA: TGTGCCAGCAGCTTAGGGGTGGGAGGAGTCTACAATGAGCAGTTCTTC. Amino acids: CASSLGVGGVYNEQFF. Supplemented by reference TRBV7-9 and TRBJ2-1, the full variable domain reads DTGVSQNPRHKITKRGQNVTFRCDPISEHNRLYWYRQTLGQGPEFLTYFQNEAQLEKSRLLSDRFSAERPKGSFSTLEIQRTEQGDSAMYLCASSLGVGGVYNEQFFGPGTRLTVL.